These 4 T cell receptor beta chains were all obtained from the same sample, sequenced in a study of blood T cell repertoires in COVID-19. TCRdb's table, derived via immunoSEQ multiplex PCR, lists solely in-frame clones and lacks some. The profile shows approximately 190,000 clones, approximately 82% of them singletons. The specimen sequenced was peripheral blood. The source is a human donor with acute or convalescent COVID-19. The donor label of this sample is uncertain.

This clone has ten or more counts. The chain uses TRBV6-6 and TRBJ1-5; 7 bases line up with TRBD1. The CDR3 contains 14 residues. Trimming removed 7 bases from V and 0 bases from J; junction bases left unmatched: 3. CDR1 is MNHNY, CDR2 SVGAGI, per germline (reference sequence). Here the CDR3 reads CASNGQASNQPQHF. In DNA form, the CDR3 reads TGTGCCAGCAACGGACAGGCTAGCAATCAGCCCCAGCATTTT.

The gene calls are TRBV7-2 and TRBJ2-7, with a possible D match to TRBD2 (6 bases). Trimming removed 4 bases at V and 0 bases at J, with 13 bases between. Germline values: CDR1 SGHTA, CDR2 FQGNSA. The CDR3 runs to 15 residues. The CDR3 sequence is CASSWASANSYEQYF. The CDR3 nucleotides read TGTGCCAGCAGCTGGGCTAGCGCGAACTCCTACGAGCAGTACTTC.

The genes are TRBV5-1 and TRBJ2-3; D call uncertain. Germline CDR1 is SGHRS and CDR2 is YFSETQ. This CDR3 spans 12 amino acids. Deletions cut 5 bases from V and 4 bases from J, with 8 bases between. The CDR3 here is CASRLAADTQYF. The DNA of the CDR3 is TGCGCCAGCAGACTGGCGGCAGATACGCAGTATTTT.

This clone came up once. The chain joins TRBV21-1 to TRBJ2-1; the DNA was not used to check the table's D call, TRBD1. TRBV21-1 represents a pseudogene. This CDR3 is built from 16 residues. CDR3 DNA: TGTGCCAGCAGCAAAGCGGAGGACAGGGGAGACAATGAGCAGTTCTTC. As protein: CASSKAEDRGDNEQFF.